The TCR beta chain described here comes from a study of blood T cell repertoires in COVID-19. Study as a whole: From T cells, B-cell-depleted T cells, or PBMCs came the material, which was cDNA or gDNA.

V lost 0 bases to trimming and J lost 5 bases, with 13 bases between them. The CDR3 totals 15 residues. Germline V gives CDR1 LGHNA, CDR2 YSLEER. Some clones are missing from TCRdb's copy, which holds only in-frame ones; the method was immunoSEQ multiplex PCR. The data show 250,000 or so clones, 70% to 85% seen once. This sequence joins TRBV4-3 and TRBJ1-1, with D maybe TRBD1 (6 bases). The sample was peripheral blood. This clonotype was obtained from a woman aged 80 or older with acute or convalescent COVID-19. CDR3 in DNA: TGCGCCAGCAGCCAAGATCTACAGGGAGAGACTGAAGCTTTCTTT. Its protein is CASSQDLQGETEAFF.